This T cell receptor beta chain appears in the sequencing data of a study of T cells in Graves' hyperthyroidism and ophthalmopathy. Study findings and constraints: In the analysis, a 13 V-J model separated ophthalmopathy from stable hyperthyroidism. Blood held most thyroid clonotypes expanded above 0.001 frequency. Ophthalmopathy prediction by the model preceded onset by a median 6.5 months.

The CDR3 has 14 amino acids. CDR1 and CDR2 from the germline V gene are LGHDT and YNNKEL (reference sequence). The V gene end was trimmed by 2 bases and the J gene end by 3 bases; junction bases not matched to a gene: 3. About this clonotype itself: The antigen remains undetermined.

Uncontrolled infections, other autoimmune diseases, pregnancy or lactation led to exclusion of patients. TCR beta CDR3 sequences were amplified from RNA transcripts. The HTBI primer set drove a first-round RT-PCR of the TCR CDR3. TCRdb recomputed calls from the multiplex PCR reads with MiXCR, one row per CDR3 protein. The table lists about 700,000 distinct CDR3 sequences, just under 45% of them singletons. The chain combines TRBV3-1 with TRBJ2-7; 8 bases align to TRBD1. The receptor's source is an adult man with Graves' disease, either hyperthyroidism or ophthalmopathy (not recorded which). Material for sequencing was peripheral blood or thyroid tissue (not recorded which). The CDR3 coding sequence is TGTGCCAGCAGCCAACAAACAGGGGGCTACGAGCAGTACTTC. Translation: CASSQQTGGYEQYF.